This T cell receptor (beta chain) was captured by sequencing in a study of molecular identifiers for immune sequencing clone quantification. This clonotype was recorded at least ten times. Its antigen is as yet unknown. Findings of the study overall: Spike-in Jurkat TCR RNA from a single cell reportedly registered among 900,000 to 1,000,000 naive cells. In CMV-specific effectors, clones above 20 copies held over 99% of molecules; naive, under 1%.

The CDR3 totals 13 residues. The germline V gene has CDR1 MNHEY and CDR2 SMNVEV (reference sequence). V lost 2 bases to trimming and J lost 8 bases, with 9 bases between them. Naive CD8 library inputs spanned roughly 17,000 to 1,000,000 sorted cells and 10%, 30% or 50% RNA. Sorting captured naive CD8 T cells as CD8+CD4-CCR7+CD45RA+. A single record per CDR3 protein comes from TCRdb applying MiXCR to the PCR reads. The table records about 630,000 distinct CDR3 sequences, 25% of them present only once. This chain uses TRBV27 with TRBJ1-4; D gene uncertain. This TCR was sampled from a human donor in good health. Some libraries in this study had Jurkat cell RNA spiked in. Sequencing input: naive CD8+ T cells from blood, with Jurkat cell RNA spiked in. Subset meaning: FACS-sorted CD8+CD4-CCR7+CD45RA+ naive T cells. In DNA, the CDR3 is TGTGCCAGCAGTTTAATTCAAGGGGAAAAACTGTTTTTT. Protein sequence: CASSLIQGEKLFF.